Following are 7 T cell receptor beta chains from one sample sequenced in a study of shared clonotypes between healthy human individuals. The protocol was immunoSEQ multiplex PCR, while the TCRdb copy is restricted to in-frame clones and leaves out a portion. Of 400,000 to 500,000 clones listed, 76% are singletons. Sequencing was carried out using PBMCs. The receptor set was obtained from a woman between 35 and 50 years old in good health. Some clones in this sample may be carry-over from other donors' samples.

V usage is TRBV4-1 and J usage is TRBJ1-1, with a possible D match to TRBD1 (5 bases). Per the germline V gene, CDR1 is MGHRA and CDR2 is YSYEKL. CDR3 length: 15 amino acids. Deletions cut 1 base from V and 5 bases from J, with 14 bases between. The CDR3 sequence is CASSQGTLRRTEAFF. CDR3 coding DNA: TGCGCCAGCAGCCAAGGGACACTGCGAAGAACTGAAGCTTTCTTT.

The rearrangement links TRBV7-2 to TRBJ1-2; D may be TRBD1 (5 bases). Germline values: CDR1 SGHTA, CDR2 FQGNSA. The CDR3 is 14 residues long. Trimming removed 2 bases from V and 6 bases from J, with 13 bases in between. The CDR3 bases are TGTGCCAGCAGCTTATCCCAGGGTTTGGATGGCTACACCTTC. Translated, it gives CASSLSQGLDGYTF. Complete variable domain (other parts from reference TRBV7-2 and TRBJ1-2): GAGVSQSPSNKVTEKGKDVELRCDPISGHTALYWYRQSLGQGLEFLIYFQGNSAPDKSGLPSDRFSAERTGGSVSTLTIQRTQQEDSAVYLCASSLSQGLDGYTFGSGTRLTVV.

This clone is labeled as medium-sized. Other nucleotide sequences in the sample specify the same CDR3. This chain connects TRBV4-2 to TRBJ2-2; 8 nucleotides line up with TRBD2. The CDR3 has 18 residues. Losses at the gene ends were 2 bases for V and 5 bases for J; bases not matched to a gene: 13. The germline gives CDR1 LGHNA, CDR2 YNFKEQ. DNA of the CDR3: TGTGCCAGCAGCCAATTCCTCTCAGCGGGAGCCTCTACCGGGGAGCTGTTTTTT. Residues: CASSQFLSAGASTGELFF.

V is TRBV30 and J is TRBJ1-2; D is possibly TRBD1 (5 bases). The germline V and J ends were trimmed by 8 bases and 12 bases, with 28 bases remaining between them. The CDR3 sequence is 14 residues long. CDR1 GTSNPN and CDR2 SVGIG come from the germline V gene (reference sequence). CDR3 protein: CAGRQRPTWDGHTF. CDR3 coding DNA: TGTGCCGGACGACAGAGACCTACATGGGACGGCCACACCTTC.

The rearrangement uses TRBV28 and TRBJ1-1; possible D gene TRBD1, 6 bases. The length of the CDR3 is 15 residues. Germline V lookup: CDR1 MDHEN, CDR2 SYDVKM. Deletions cut 5 bases from V and 6 bases from J, with 19 bases between. The CDR3 coding sequence is TGTGCCAGCAGTGTGATCACAGGGCGCGTGGCTGAAGCTTTCTTT. It yields the protein CASSVITGRVAEAFF.

The chain couples TRBV6-5 to TRBJ2-3, with D tentatively TRBD2 (6 bases). Germline CDR1 and CDR2: MNHEY and SVGAGI. V shed 4 bases and J shed 0 bases, with 11 bases lying between them. This CDR3 spans 15 amino acids. The CDR3 loop is CASSSVAESTDTQYF. As DNA, the CDR3 is TGTGCCAGCAGTTCCGTAGCGGAGAGCACAGATACGCAGTATTTT.

This sequence joins TRBV7-2 and TRBJ1-2, with D unclear. The CDR3 loop spans 13 amino acids. The ends were cut back, 1 base at V and 4 bases at J, with 7 bases in the middle. In germline, CDR1 is SGHTA, CDR2 FQGNSA. The DNA of the CDR3 is TGTGCCAGCAGCTTAGGGCAAATCTATGGCTACACCTTC. Translated, it gives CASSLGQIYGYTF.